A single sample gave rise to the 19 T cell receptor beta chains below, sequenced in a study of T cell responses to AZD1222 COVID-19 vaccine. Generated by immunoSEQ multiplex PCR, the TCRdb table keeps only in-frame clones and is missing some. Here the sample spans more than 80,000 clones, approximately 85% being singletons. This specimen was peripheral blood, taken 28 days after the second AZD1222 dose. The receptor source for this set is an adult who received the AZD1222 COVID-19 vaccine.

The chain couples TRBV28 to TRBJ1-2; D is ambiguous. The CDR3 is made up of 11 amino acids. Per germline, CDR1 MDHEN and CDR2 SYDVKM. V lost 6 bases and J 5 bases, leaving 7 bases between the germline ends. In DNA, the CDR3 is TGTGCCAGCAGCTATAAATATGGCTACACCTTC. Its protein is CASSYKYGYTF.

The chain combines TRBV9 with TRBJ2-5; D uncertain. This CDR3 is built from 13 residues. V gave up 0 bases and J gave up 3 bases, with 6 bases separating them. CDR1 and CDR2 from the germline V gene are SGDLS and YYNGEE. The CDR3 spells CASSVDREETQYF. CDR3 bases: TGTGCCAGCAGCGTAGATAGGGAAGAGACCCAGTACTTC.

The gene calls are TRBV11-3 and TRBJ2-5; 9 bases are shared with TRBD1. CDR3 length: 15 residues. Germline loops: CDR1 SGHNT, CDR2 YENEEA. V lost 1 base, J lost 2 bases, and 2 bases stayed unmatched. CDR3 loop: CASSLGGTGQETQYF. The CDR3 DNA reads TGTGCCAGCAGCTTAGGCGGGACAGGGCAAGAGACCCAGTACTTC.

This sequence joins TRBV6-5 and TRBJ1-2; 8 bases line up with TRBD1. Germline V gene sequence: CDR1 MNHEY, CDR2 SVGAGI. The trim removed 5 bases at V and 5 bases at J, leaving 7 bases unmatched. The CDR3 has 14 residues. Here the CDR3 reads CASSTRGRPYGYTF. Here the CDR3 DNA reads TGTGCCAGCAGTACCAGGGGGCGCCCATATGGCTACACCTTC.

The chain combines TRBV5-4 with TRBJ1-1; D call uncertain. CDR1 is SGHNT, CDR2 YYREEE, per germline (reference sequence). The CDR3 runs to 15 residues. Trimming stripped 4 bases from V and 3 bases from J, with 16 bases between. In DNA form, the CDR3 reads TGTGCCAGCAGCGGCAGTTCGCGGGTTGACACTGAAGCTTTCTTT. It translates to CASSGSSRVDTEAFF.

In its sample, this clone was seen once. The chain employs TRBV15 and TRBJ1-4; possible D gene TRBD1, 6 bases. This CDR3 has 17 amino acids. Germline V gives CDR1 LNHNV, CDR2 YYDKDF (reference sequence). Trimming stripped 4 bases from V and 4 bases from J, with 19 bases between. The CDR3 sequence: CATSTGHGKGGNEKLFF. The CDR3 nucleotides read TGTGCCACCAGCACCGGTCACGGGAAAGGGGGTAATGAAAAACTGTTTTTT.

The chain is built from TRBV12-3 or TRBV12-4 and TRBJ1-2; 7 bases are shared with TRBD1. The CDR3 has 13 residues. With 6 bases clipped from V and 7 bases from J, the junction kept 8 bases outside the gene matches. CDR3 bases: TGTGCCAGCAGCATCAGGGGGGGGATTGGCTACACCTTC. It translates to CASSIRGGIGYTF.

The chain couples TRBV5-4 to TRBJ2-3; D is undetermined. The CDR3 loop spans 16 amino acids. Trimming removed 0 bases from V and 2 bases from J, with 13 bases in between. Looked up from germline, CDR1 is SGHNT and CDR2 is YYREEE (reference sequence). The DNA for the CDR3 is TGTGCCAGCAGCTTGGACGAGGCCTACGCCACAGATACGCAGTATTTT. Protein product: CASSLDEAYATDTQYF.

The chain couples TRBV11-3 to TRBJ1-1; D remains ambiguous. Per the germline V gene, CDR1 is SGHNT and CDR2 is YENEEA. V was pared by 3 bases and J by 1 base, with 6 bases between. The CDR3 has 13 amino acids. DNA for the CDR3: TGTGCCAGCAGCTTCGAACAGAACACTGAAGCTTTCTTT. This translates into CASSFEQNTEAFF.

CDR3 in amino acids: CASSSGPEYEQYV. The CDR3, as DNA: TGTGCCAGCAGTTCCGGACCGGAGTACGAGCAGTACGTC. The V gene is TRBV27, the J gene TRBJ2-7; D remains unclear. The V gene lost 4 bases and the J gene lost 4 bases, with 11 bases spanning the gap. The CDR3 contains 13 residues. Germline CDR1 reads MNHEY; CDR2 reads SMNVEV (reference sequence).

The V and J genes are TRBV28 and TRBJ1-4; D might be TRBD1 (5 bases). The CDR3 spans 15 residues. CDR1 is MDHEN and CDR2 is SYDVKM in the germline V gene. Trimming left V 7 bases short and J 0 bases short, with 12 bases between. The CDR3 DNA follows: TGTGCCAGCATGACAGCTGGAACAACTAATGAAAAACTGTTTTTT. It codes for CASMTAGTTNEKLFF.

The chain has TRBV24-1 and TRBJ2-5; 7 nucleotides line up with TRBD2. The CDR3 spans 16 residues. In germline, CDR1 is KGHDR, CDR2 SFDVKD. The V gene end was trimmed by 4 bases and the J gene end by 4 bases; junction bases not matched to a gene: 11. The CDR3 here is CATSEGGGSARETQYF. CDR3 DNA: TGTGCCACCAGTGAGGGCGGCGGGAGTGCCCGAGAGACCCAGTACTTC.

The chain recombines TRBV28 with TRBJ1-5; D is uncertain. Between the trimmed V and J ends, which lost 6 bases and 2 bases, there was a span of 14 bases. CDR3 length equals 15 residues. In germline, CDR1 is MDHEN, CDR2 SYDVKM. Written as DNA, the CDR3 is TGTGCCAGCAGCCCACCCCGTTCTGGCAATCAGCCCCAGCATTTT. Its translation: CASSPPRSGNQPQHF.

The chain couples TRBV28 to TRBJ1-5, with 11 bases aligning to TRBD1. Per germline, CDR1 MDHEN and CDR2 SYDVKM. V lost 5 bases, J lost 4 bases, and 7 bases stayed unmatched. This CDR3 comprises 16 residues. CDR3: CASSPPDRGRNQPQHF. The DNA for the CDR3 is TGTGCCAGCAGTCCCCCGGACAGGGGGCGAAATCAGCCCCAGCATTTT.

In the case of this clone: One junction end does not reproduce the germline sequence, and a read error may be involved. In the same sample, other DNA sequences code for this CDR3. V gene TRBV30 combines with J gene TRBJ1-2; no reliable D call. The length of the CDR3 is 12 residues. The germline gives CDR1 GTSNPN, CDR2 SVGIG (reference sequence). The CDR3, as DNA: TGTGCCTGGCAGCTTGATAACTATGGCTACACCTTT. This sequence encodes CAWQLDNYGYTF.

The rearrangement uses TRBV2 and TRBJ1-5; TRBD1 matches at 8 bases. The CDR3 extends over 14 amino acids. Germline CDR1 reads SNHLY; CDR2 reads FYNNEI. V gave up 3 bases and J gave up 7 bases; unmatched junction bases: 5. The CDR3 bases are TGTGCCAGCAGTGACACAGGGGGTTGGCAGCCCCAGCATTTT. It codes for CASSDTGGWQPQHF.

The rearrangement links TRBV2 to TRBJ2-3; maybe TRBD1 (7 bases). Trimming pared 4 bases from V and 2 bases from J, leaving 13 bases between. The CDR3 has 15 amino acids. Germline V lookup: CDR1 SNHLY, CDR2 FYNNEI. The DNA of the CDR3 is TGTGCCAGCAGTGGGGGGGACAGAAACACAGATACGCAGTATTTT. Protein: CASSGGDRNTDTQYF.

This clone is labeled as medium-sized. For the CDR3, the DNA is TGTGCCAGCAGTTACCCTTCCCAGGGGCAAAGCAATCAGCCCCAGCATTTT. It codes for CASSYPSQGQSNQPQHF. J is TRBJ1-5 and V is TRBV6-2 or TRBV6-3; a possible D gene is TRBD1 (6 bases). The germline gives CDR1 MNHEY, CDR2 SVGEGT. There are 17 residues in the CDR3. V lost 2 bases and J 1 base, leaving 15 bases between the germline ends.

The V gene is TRBV24-1, the J gene TRBJ1-2; D not certain. Germline CDR1 KGHDR, CDR2 SFDVKD. CDR3 length: 13 residues. Between the trimmed V and J ends, which lost 6 bases and 1 base, there was a span of 8 bases. The CDR3 region has the DNA TGTGCCACCAGTTTAGGATTTAACTATGGCTACACCTTC. Translating it yields CATSLGFNYGYTF.